Below, 22 T cell receptor beta chains from the same sample are listed, as sequenced in a study of regulatory T cells in long-lasting Graves disease. Time point defined: newly diagnosed GD, antithyroid drugs for less than 3 months. RNA extracted from PBMCs served as the sequencing template. Libraries of TCR beta came from iRepertoire HTBI primers plus Arm-PCR of CDR3 regions. Using its own MiXCR run on the multiplex PCR reads, TCRdb lists one record per CDR3 protein. Of 500,000 to 700,000 distinct CDR3 sequences listed, less than 20% are singletons. A further study also used this sample, focusing on T cells in Graves' hyperthyroidism and ophthalmopathy.

The material was peripheral blood mononuclear cells (PBMCs), obtained at new diagnosis, from a patient treated with antithyroid drugs. The receptors originated from a woman under 40 with Graves disease.

This clonotype came up a few times. This chain connects TRBV15 to TRBJ1-5, with 7 positions matching TRBD1. From germline, CDR1 is LNHNV and CDR2 YYDKDF (reference sequence). The V gene end was trimmed by 0 bases and the J gene end by 3 bases; junction bases not matched to a gene: 5. This CDR3 has 16 amino acids. The CDR3 DNA reads as TGTGCCACCAGCAGAGATCCGGGGACAGTCAATCAGCCCCAGCATTTT. The encoded protein is CATSRDPGTVNQPQHF.

Only one count was recorded for this clonotype. The V call is TRBV20-1, the J call TRBJ1-5; D unclear. The CDR3 is 14 amino acids. Germline values: CDR1 DFQATT, CDR2 SNEGSKA (reference sequence). V dropped 3 bases and J dropped 2 bases, with 11 bases sitting between them. The CDR3 DNA is TGCAGTGCTAGCATCCCCTATGGCAATCAGCCCCAGCATTTT. It specifies CSASIPYGNQPQHF.

This clonotype has ten or more counts. The rearrangement links TRBV29-1 to TRBJ2-1; 11 positions agree with TRBD2. Per germline, CDR1 SQVTM and CDR2 ANQGSEA. The V gene end was trimmed by 6 bases and the J gene end by 4 bases; junction bases not matched to a gene: 5. The CDR3 extends over 14 amino acids. In nucleotides, the CDR3 is TGCAGCGTGCGACTAGCGGGACCTTACAATGAGCAGTTCTTC. This gives the protein CSVRLAGPYNEQFF.

The chain recombines TRBV9 with TRBJ1-3, with 9 bases that match TRBD1. The V and J ends lost 4 bases and 5 bases, in that order; junction bases with no gene match: 7. The CDR3 runs to 15 residues. Germline CDR1 is SGDLS and CDR2 is YYNGEE. CDR3 region: CASSSDRGARNTIYF. DNA for the CDR3: TGTGCCAGCAGCTCCGACAGGGGGGCCCGAAACACCATATATTTT.

In this sample, this clonotype turned up a few times. The chain uses TRBV15 and TRBJ1-6; the match to TRBD1 covers 7 bases. V shed 2 bases, J shed 11 bases, and the junction held 12 bases outside the gene matches. Looked up from germline, CDR1 is LNHNV and CDR2 is YYDKDF (reference sequence). This CDR3 has 16 amino acids. The CDR3: CATSRTGPKQGTPLHF. Here the CDR3 DNA reads TGTGCCACCAGCAGAACCGGACCAAAACAGGGGACACCCCTCCACTTT.

The chain couples TRBV7-2 to TRBJ2-1; D is perhaps TRBD1 or TRBD2 (5 bases each). This CDR3 is 15 amino acids long. V dropped 2 bases and J dropped 6 bases, with 14 bases sitting between them. Germline CDR1 reads SGHTA; CDR2 reads FQGNSA. The CDR3 DNA reads as TGTGCCAGCAGCTTACGAATGGGACCAGGCAATGAGCAGTTCTTC. This sequence encodes CASSLRMGPGNEQFF.

This clonotype has at least ten counts. This chain uses TRBV10-2 with TRBJ1-2, with TRBD1 matching over 9 bases. With V trimmed by 11 bases and J by 4 bases, 14 bases remained unmatched. The germline V gene encodes CDR1 WSHSY and CDR2 SAAADI. This CDR3 has 15 amino acids. CDR3 loop: CACRDRDGFGYGYTF. The CDR3 coding sequence is TGCGCCTGCCGGGACAGGGACGGGTTTGGCTATGGCTACACCTTC.

There are a few counts of this clonotype. V and J are TRBV29-1 and TRBJ2-3; D gene unclear. Germline V gene sequence: CDR1 SQVTM, CDR2 ANQGSEA. The length of the CDR3 is 14 residues. The V and J ends lost 3 bases and 1 base respectively, with 11 bases between them. Here the CDR3 reads CSVDSVKGTDTQYF. The CDR3 DNA reads as TGCAGCGTTGATAGTGTTAAGGGCACAGATACGCAGTATTTT.

Many counts were recorded for this clonotype. This CDR3 is CASSLEFQGHYEQYF. CDR3 nucleotides: TGTGCCAGCAGTTTAGAGTTCCAGGGCCACTACGAGCAGTACTTC. The rearrangement links TRBV28 to TRBJ2-7, with a possible D match to TRBD1 (5 bases). Germline assignment: CDR1 MDHEN and CDR2 SYDVKM. The V end lost 2 bases, the J end lost 3 bases, and 14 bases lay between the germline ends. CDR3 length: 15 amino acids.

This clonotype was observed at least ten times. The V gene is TRBV20-1, the J gene TRBJ2-3; D remains unclear. The CDR3 loop spans 12 amino acids. Germline CDR1 is DFQATT and CDR2 is SNEGSKA (reference sequence). V lost 3 bases and J 5 bases, leaving 9 bases between the germline ends. The CDR3 DNA is TGCAGTGCTAGTATTCCCAAAGATACGCAGTATTTT. This sequence encodes CSASIPKDTQYF.

This clonotype was seen ten or more times. V is TRBV12-3 or TRBV12-4 and J is TRBJ2-2; no firm D call. Trimming shortened V by 3 bases and J by 4 bases, and 6 bases separated the two germline ends. CDR3 length: 13 amino acids. The CDR3 bases are TGTGCCAGCAGTTTGGCCCCCACCGGGGAGCTGTTTTTT. Translated, it gives CASSLAPTGELFF.

This chain connects TRBV20-1 to TRBJ2-7, with a possible D match to TRBD2 (5 bases). V shed 0 bases and J shed 0 bases, with 6 bases lying between them. CDR1 is DFQATT and CDR2 is SNEGSKA in the germline V gene (reference sequence). This CDR3 is built from 13 residues. The CDR3 nucleotides read TGCAGTGCTAGAGACAGCGGCTCCTACGAGCAGTACTTC. It specifies CSARDSGSYEQYF.

The chain recombines TRBV19 with TRBJ2-1; D unresolved. In germline, CDR1 is LNHDA, CDR2 SQIVND (reference sequence). The V end was cut by 10 bases, the J end by 6 bases, with 25 bases between. This CDR3 is built from 16 residues. CDR3 DNA: TGTGCCACCCAACCAAGGTGGCAGCTGGGTGGCAATGAGCAGTTCTTC. Translation: CATQPRWQLGGNEQFF.

This clonotype was observed a handful of times. This sequence joins TRBV28 and TRBJ1-6; 8 bases map to TRBD1. The junction had 14 bases not matched to a gene; V was cut back by 8 bases and J by 8 bases. Germline V gene sequence: CDR1 MDHEN, CDR2 SYDVKM. The CDR3 totals 16 residues. Here the CDR3 reads CASSTPPGQGYSPLHF. Here the CDR3 DNA reads TGTGCCAGCTCTACCCCCCCAGGACAGGGTTATTCACCCCTCCACTTT.

Concerning this clonotype: Compared with germline, one end of the junction differs, possibly owing to a read error. The chain has TRBV7-7 and TRBJ2-3; D unclear. CDR3 length: 15 residues. CDR1 SSHAT and CDR2 FNYEAQ come from the germline V gene (reference sequence). The CDR3 DNA is TGTGCTAGCAGCTCAGGTCTTGGTAGCACAGATACGCAGTATTTT. Protein product: CASSSGLGSTDTQYF.

This clonotype has at least ten counts. V and J are TRBV20-1 and TRBJ1-1; TRBD1 is a possible D gene (5 bases). Trimming removed 2 bases at V and 4 bases at J, with 5 bases between. CDR3 length equals 11 residues. Germline V gives CDR1 DFQATT, CDR2 SNEGSKA (reference sequence). The CDR3 loop is CSARQGTEAFF. As DNA, the CDR3 is TGCAGTGCTAGACAGGGCACTGAAGCTTTCTTT.

Ten or more counts support this clonotype. The chain carries TRBV20-1 and TRBJ1-5; weak D call: TRBD1 (5 bases). The CDR3 sequence is 13 residues long. Germline loops: CDR1 DFQATT, CDR2 SNEGSKA (reference sequence). The V and J ends lost 8 bases and 0 bases respectively, with 11 bases between them. This CDR3 reads CSSGAYSNQPQHF. The CDR3 DNA reads as TGCAGTTCTGGGGCTTATAGCAATCAGCCCCAGCATTTT.

This clonotype was detected many times. This chain links TRBV6-2 or TRBV6-3 with TRBJ1-5; no clear D. In germline, CDR1 is MNHEY, CDR2 SVGEGT. The CDR3 spans 14 residues. V was shortened by 0 bases and J by 4 bases, with 7 bases between the two germline ends. The CDR3 reads CASSYSRGNQPQHF. The CDR3 DNA is TGTGCCAGCAGTTACTCGAGAGGGAATCAGCCCCAGCATTTT.

This clonotype was recorded many times. The chain couples TRBV9 to TRBJ2-7; 8 nucleotides align to TRBD1. Per the germline V gene, CDR1 is SGDLS and CDR2 is YYNGEE. Trimming removed 3 bases from V and 2 bases from J; junction bases left unmatched: 10. The CDR3 sequence is 16 residues long. The CDR3 sequence is CASSAIGTGGPYEQYF. CDR3 DNA: TGTGCCAGCAGCGCGATCGGGACAGGCGGCCCCTACGAGCAGTACTTC.

The gene calls are TRBV4-2 and TRBJ2-5; TRBD2 matches 14 bases. With V trimmed by 1 base and J by 3 bases, 7 bases remained unmatched. The CDR3 covers 18 residues. In germline, CDR1 is LGHNA, CDR2 YNFKEQ. The CDR3 protein is CASSQVTSGRAGEETQYF. The CDR3 DNA follows: TGTGCCAGCAGCCAAGTGACTAGCGGGAGGGCCGGCGAAGAGACCCAGTACTTC.

This chain connects TRBV2 to TRBJ2-7; 9 bases match TRBD1. V shed 8 bases, J shed 3 bases, and the junction held 14 bases outside the gene matches. The CDR3 loop spans 16 amino acids. Germline values: CDR1 SNHLY, CDR2 FYNNEI. The CDR3 coding sequence is TGTGCCAGCGTCGGACAGGGGTCGGTTGGCGTCTACGAGCAGTACTTC. This sequence encodes CASVGQGSVGVYEQYF.

This clonotype occurred many times. The chain has TRBV7-3 and TRBJ2-1; D unresolved. This CDR3 comprises 15 residues. Germline assignment: CDR1 SGHTA and CDR2 FQGTGA. The V end was cut by 8 bases, the J end by 6 bases, with 20 bases between. The CDR3 sequence is CASQERPDGFNEQFF. In nucleotides, the CDR3 is TGTGCCAGCCAGGAAAGACCTGACGGTTTCAATGAGCAGTTCTTC. The whole variable domain, filled in from reference TRBV7-3 and TRBJ2-1, reads GAGVSQTPSNKVTEKGKYVELRCDPISGHTALYWYRQSLGQGPEFLIYFQGTGAADDSGLPNDRFFAVRPEGSVSTLKIQRTERGDSAVYLCASQERPDGFNEQFFGPGTRLTVL.